Listed below are T cell receptor beta chains from one sample, sequenced in a study of cytomegalovirus exposure and HLA in healthy donors. The method was immunoSEQ multiplex PCR; TCRdb's version includes in-frame clones alone and lacks a portion of them. The sample lists 90,000 to 150,000 clones; around 85% were seen once. The sample taken for sequencing was PBMCs. These TCRs come from a man aged 18-30 years in good health and CMV-seropositive. CDR3s include the opening cysteine and the closing phenylalanine or tryptophan. The order of the fields is D gene, J gene, V gene, CDR3 protein, CDR3 DNA. D genes are given only for firm matches.

D gene: .; J gene: TRBJ2-2; V gene: TRBV5-1; CDR3 protein: CASSPRVSGELFF; CDR3 DNA: TGCGCCAGCAGCCCCAGGGTTTCCGGGGAGCTGTTTTTT
D gene: .; J gene: TRBJ1-2; V gene: TRBV4-2; CDR3 protein: CASSQDVAEGWNYGYTF; CDR3 DNA: TGTGCCAGCAGCCAAGATGTGGCGGAGGGTTGGAACTATGGCTACACCTTC
D gene: .; J gene: TRBJ2-3; V gene: TRBV7-7; CDR3 protein: CASSPTSLNTDTQYF; CDR3 DNA: TGTGCTAGCAGCCCTACTAGTTTAAACACAGATACGCAGTATTTT
D gene: .; J gene: TRBJ2-1; V gene: TRBV6-1; CDR3 protein: CASSPTRNRLFF; CDR3 DNA: TGTGCCAGCAGCCCTACTAGAAATCGGCTGTTCTTC
D gene: .; J gene: TRBJ2-2; V gene: TRBV6-5; CDR3 protein: CASSYGRATGELFF; CDR3 DNA: TGTGCCAGCAGTTACGGCAGGGCCACCGGGGAGCTGTTTTTT
D gene: .; J gene: TRBJ1-4; V gene: TRBV5-1; CDR3 protein: CASSQFPAGETNEKLFF; CDR3 DNA: TGCGCCAGCAGCCAATTTCCCGCAGGTGAAACTAATGAAAAACTGTTTTTT
D gene: .; J gene: TRBJ2-2; V gene: TRBV5-1; CDR3 protein: CASSPRMGGETGELFF; CDR3 DNA: TGCGCCAGCAGCCCGCGGATGGGGGGAGAAACCGGGGAGCTGTTTTTT
D gene: TRBD1; J gene: TRBJ1-4; V gene: TRBV7-9; CDR3 protein: CASSSRQGSNPANEKLFF; CDR3 DNA: TGTGCCAGCAGCTCGCGACAGGGGTCAAATCCAGCTAATGAAAAACTGTTTTTT
D gene: .; J gene: TRBJ2-7; V gene: TRBV5-1; CDR3 protein: CASSLLSTVGVNEQYF; CDR3 DNA: TGCGCCAGCAGCTTATTGTCGACAGTTGGTGTCAACGAGCAGTACTTC
D gene: .; J gene: TRBJ2-1; V gene: TRBV1; CDR3 protein: CTSSQDGWGPKTYNEQFF; CDR3 DNA: TGCACCAGCAGCCAAGATGGGTGGGGCCCTAAAACCTACAATGAGCAGTTCTTC
D gene: .; J gene: TRBJ1-1; V gene: TRBV29-1; CDR3 protein: CSVEGVARQTEAFF; CDR3 DNA: TGCAGCGTTGAAGGGGTGGCCAGGCAAACTGAAGCTTTCTTT